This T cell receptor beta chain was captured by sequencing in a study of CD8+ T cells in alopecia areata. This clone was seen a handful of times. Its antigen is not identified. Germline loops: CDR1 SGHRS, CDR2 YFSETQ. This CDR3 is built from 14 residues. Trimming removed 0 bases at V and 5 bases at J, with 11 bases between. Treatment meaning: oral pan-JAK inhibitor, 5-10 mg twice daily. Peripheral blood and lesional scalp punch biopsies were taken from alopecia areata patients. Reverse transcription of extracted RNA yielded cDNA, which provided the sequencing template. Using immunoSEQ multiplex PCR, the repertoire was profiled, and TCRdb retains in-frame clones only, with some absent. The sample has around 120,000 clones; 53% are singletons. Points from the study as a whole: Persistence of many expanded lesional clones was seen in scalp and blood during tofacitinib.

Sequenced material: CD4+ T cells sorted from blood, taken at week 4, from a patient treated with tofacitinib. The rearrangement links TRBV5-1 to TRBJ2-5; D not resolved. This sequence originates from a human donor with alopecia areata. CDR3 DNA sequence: TGCGCCAGCAGCTTGGGCAGTGTAGTCGAGACCCAGTACTTC. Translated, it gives CASSLGSVVETQYF.